Listed below are T cell receptor beta chains from one sample, sequenced in a study of blood T cells in healthy people across ages. TCRdb fed the 5' RACE reads into MiXCR, producing one record per CDR3 protein. The profile shows about 1.7 million distinct CDR3 sequences, 28% of them singletons. The sample taken for sequencing was blood. These receptors were taken from a woman between 25 and 40 years old in good health. The CDR3 runs from the conserved cysteine through the conserved F or W. D genes are given only for firm matches. Rows may omit the clone size; those that give it use once, few, many or a size class.

>TRBJ2-5|TRBD1|TRBV5-1|many
CASSLEGTGETQYF
TGCGCCAGCAGCTTGGAAGGGACAGGAGAGACCCAGTACTTC
>TRBJ1-2|.|TRBV12-3/TRBV12-4|.
CASSGRLGGYTF
TGTGCCAGCAGCGGACGGTTGGGGGGCTACACCTTC
>TRBJ2-1|TRBD2|TRBV9|.
CASSVGPSGVFGNEQFF
TGTGCCAGCAGCGTAGGTCCTAGCGGGGTGTTTGGAAATGAGCAGTTCTTC
>TRBJ1-3|.|TRBV20-1|.
CSGRDPNSGNTIYF
TGCAGTGGGAGAGATCCCAACTCTGGAAACACCATATATTTT
>TRBJ2-1|.|TRBV28|many
CASSTRGSWDEQFF
TGTGCCAGCAGTACTCGGGGCAGTTGGGATGAGCAGTTCTTC
>TRBJ2-5|TRBD2|TRBV6-2/TRBV6-3|many
CASDPGGRETQYF
TGTGCCAGCGACCCGGGAGGCCGGGAGACCCAGTACTTC
>TRBJ1-4|.|TRBV10-3|.
CATHPGGVGEKLFF
TGTGCCACCCACCCGGGTGGGGTAGGTGAAAAACTGTTTTTT
>TRBJ1-1|TRBD1|TRBV10-3|.
CAISGTGGPGNTEAFF
TGTGCCATCAGTGGGACAGGGGGCCCGGGGAACACTGAAGCTTTCTTT
>TRBJ2-1|.|TRBV7-6|.
CASSRRYQETQFF
TGTGCCAGCAGTAGACGGTACCAAGAGACCCAGTTCTTC
>TRBJ2-7|TRBD2|TRBV7-9|.
CASAGTTYNEQYF
TGTGCCAGCGCCGGGACTACCTACAATGAGCAGTACTTC